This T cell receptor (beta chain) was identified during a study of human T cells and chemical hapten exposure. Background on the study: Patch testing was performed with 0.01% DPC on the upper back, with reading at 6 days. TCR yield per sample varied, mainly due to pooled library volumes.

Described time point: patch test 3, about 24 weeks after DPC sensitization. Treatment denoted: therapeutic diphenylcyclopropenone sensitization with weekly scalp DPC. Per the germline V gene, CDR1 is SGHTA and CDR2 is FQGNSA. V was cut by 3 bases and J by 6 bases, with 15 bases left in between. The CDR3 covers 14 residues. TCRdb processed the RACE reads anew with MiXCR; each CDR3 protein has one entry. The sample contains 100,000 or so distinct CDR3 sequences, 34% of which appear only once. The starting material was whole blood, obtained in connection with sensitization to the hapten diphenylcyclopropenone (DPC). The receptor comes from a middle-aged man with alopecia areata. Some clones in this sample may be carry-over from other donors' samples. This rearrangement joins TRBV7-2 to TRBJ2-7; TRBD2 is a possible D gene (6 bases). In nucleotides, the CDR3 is TGTGCCAGCAGCTTTTTCCCGGGAGTTGGCGAGCAGTACGTC. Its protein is CASSFFPGVGEQYV.